Sequencing of this TCR beta chain was carried out in a study of T cells in Graves' hyperthyroidism and ophthalmopathy. PBMCs were sourced from about 10 ml fresh peripheral blood. V lost 10 bases to trimming and J lost 5 bases, with 9 bases between them. Germline V lookup: CDR1 MNHNS, CDR2 SASEGT. The CDR3 length is 11 residues. TCR beta CDR3 regions were amplified from RNA. An initial round of RT-PCR targeting the TCR CDR3 relied on the HTBI primer set. TCRdb recomputed calls from the multiplex PCR reads with MiXCR, one row per CDR3 protein. This sample has a few hundred thousand distinct CDR3 sequences, with roughly 14% found just once.

Sequenced sample: blood. V is TRBV6-1 and J is TRBJ1-5; possibly TRBD1 for D (5 bases). The source is a woman between 18 and 30 years old with Graves' hyperthyroidism. CDR3 loop: CATAGDQPQHF. The DNA for the CDR3 is TGTGCCACCGCGGGGGATCAGCCCCAGCATTTT.